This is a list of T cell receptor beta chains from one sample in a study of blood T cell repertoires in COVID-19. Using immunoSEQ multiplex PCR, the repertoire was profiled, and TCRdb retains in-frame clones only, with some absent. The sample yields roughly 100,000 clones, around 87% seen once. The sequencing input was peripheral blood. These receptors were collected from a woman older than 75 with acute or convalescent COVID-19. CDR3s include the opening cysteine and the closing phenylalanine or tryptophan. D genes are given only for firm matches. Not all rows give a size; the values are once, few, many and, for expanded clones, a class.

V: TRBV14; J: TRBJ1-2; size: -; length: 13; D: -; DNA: TGTGCCAGCAGCCATGGAGGAAACTATGGCTACACCTTC; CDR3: CASSHGGNYGYTF
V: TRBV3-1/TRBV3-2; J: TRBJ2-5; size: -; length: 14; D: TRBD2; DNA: TGTGCCAGCAGAGAATCGGGGGGGCCCGAGACCCAGTACTTC; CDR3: CASRESGGPETQYF
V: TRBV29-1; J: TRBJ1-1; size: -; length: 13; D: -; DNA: TGCAGCGTTGCGGGGGGAATGAACACTGAAGCTTTCTTT; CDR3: CSVAGGMNTEAFF
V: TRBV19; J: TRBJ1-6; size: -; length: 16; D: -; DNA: TGTGCCAGTAGTATAGCAATGACAGGAAGCAATTCACCCCTCCACTTT; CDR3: CASSIAMTGSNSPLHF
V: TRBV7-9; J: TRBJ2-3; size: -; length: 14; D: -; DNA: TGTGCCAGCGGAAGGGGAAAGAGCACAGATACGCAGTATTTT; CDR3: CASGRGKSTDTQYF
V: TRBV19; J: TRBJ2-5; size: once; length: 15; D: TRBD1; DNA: TGTGCCAGTAGTATCCGGGACAGGGGTAGGGAGACCCAGTACTTC; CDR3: CASSIRDRGRETQYF
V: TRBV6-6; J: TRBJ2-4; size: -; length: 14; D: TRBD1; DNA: TGTGCCAGCATGCTACAGGGGGCGGGAAACATTCAGTACTTC; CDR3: CASMLQGAGNIQYF
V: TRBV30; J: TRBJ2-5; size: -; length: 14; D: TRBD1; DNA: TGTGCCTGGAGTCCTCGGCCAGGGGGTTCGGCCCAGTACTTC; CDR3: CAWSPRPGGSAQYF
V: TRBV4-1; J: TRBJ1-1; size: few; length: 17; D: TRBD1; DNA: TGCGCCAGCAGCCAAGATCAGCAGGGGGCCGTATGGACTGAAGCTTTCTTT; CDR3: CASSQDQQGAVWTEAFF
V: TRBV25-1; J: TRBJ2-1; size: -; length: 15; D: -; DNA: TGTGCCAGCAGTGAACCAGACAGTTACTACAATGAGCAGTTCTTC; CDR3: CASSEPDSYYNEQFF
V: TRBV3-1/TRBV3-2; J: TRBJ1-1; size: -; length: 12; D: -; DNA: TGTGCCAGCAGCCAAGATCCGGGAGGAGCTTTCTTT; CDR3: CASSQDPGGAFF
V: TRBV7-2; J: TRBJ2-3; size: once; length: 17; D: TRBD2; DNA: TGTGCCAGCAGCTTACTTTGGGGCGGGGGGGTTCCAGATACGCAGTATTTT; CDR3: CASSLLWGGGVPDTQYF
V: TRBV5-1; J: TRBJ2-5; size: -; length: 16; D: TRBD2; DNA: TGCGCCAGCAGCCAAACTAGCGGGGGGGCCATCAAGACCCAGTACTTC; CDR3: CASSQTSGGAIKTQYF
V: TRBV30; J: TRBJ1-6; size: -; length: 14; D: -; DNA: TGTGCCTGGAGTGTAAACAGGGATAATTCACCCCTCCACTTT; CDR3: CAWSVNRDNSPLHF
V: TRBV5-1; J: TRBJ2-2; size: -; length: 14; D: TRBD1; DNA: TGCGCCAGCGCTTGGACAGGGGCAGGCGGGGAGCTGTTTTTT; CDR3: CASAWTGAGGELFF
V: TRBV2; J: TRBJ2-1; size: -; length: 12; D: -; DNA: TGTGCCCTAGCCAGGGGCCCCAATGAGCAGTTCTTC; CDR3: CALARGPNEQFF
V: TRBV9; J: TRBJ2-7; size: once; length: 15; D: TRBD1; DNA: TGTGCCAGCAGCCATGAAGGGACAGGGGGCCCCGAGCAGTACTTC; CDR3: CASSHEGTGGPEQYF
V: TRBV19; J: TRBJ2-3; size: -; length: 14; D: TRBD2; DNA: TGTGCCAGTGGACTAGGGGTAACTACAGCTACGCAGTATTTT; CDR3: CASGLGVTTATQYF
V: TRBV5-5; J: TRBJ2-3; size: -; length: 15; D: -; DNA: TGTGCCAGCAGCCCGCACGGGGAAGGGTCAGATACGCAGTATTTT; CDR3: CASSPHGEGSDTQYF
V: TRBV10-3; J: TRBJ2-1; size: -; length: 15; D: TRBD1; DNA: TGTGCCATCAGTGGACCGGGACAGGGGTGGAATGAGCAGTTCTTC; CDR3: CAISGPGQGWNEQFF
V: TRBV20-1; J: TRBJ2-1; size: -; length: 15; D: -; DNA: TGCAGTGCTAGTAGGACCGCGTTCGGGCGGGATGAGCAGTTCTTC; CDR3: CSASRTAFGRDEQFF
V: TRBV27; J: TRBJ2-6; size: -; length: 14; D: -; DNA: TGTGCCAGCAGATTCGGGACTGGGGCCAACGTCCTGACTTTC; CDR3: CASRFGTGANVLTF